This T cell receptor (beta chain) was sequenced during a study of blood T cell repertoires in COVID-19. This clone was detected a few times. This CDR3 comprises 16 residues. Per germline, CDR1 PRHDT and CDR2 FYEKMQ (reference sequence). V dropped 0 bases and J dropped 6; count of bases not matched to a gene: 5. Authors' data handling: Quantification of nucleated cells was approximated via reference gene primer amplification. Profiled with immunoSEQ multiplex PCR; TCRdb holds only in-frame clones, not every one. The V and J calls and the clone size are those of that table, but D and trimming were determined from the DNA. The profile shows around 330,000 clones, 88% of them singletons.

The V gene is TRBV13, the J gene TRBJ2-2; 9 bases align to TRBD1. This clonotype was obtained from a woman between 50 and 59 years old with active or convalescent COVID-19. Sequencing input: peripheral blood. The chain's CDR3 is CASSLGVGQGSGELFF. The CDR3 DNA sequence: TGTGCCAGCAGCTTAGGTGTTGGACAGGGGTCCGGGGAGCTGTTTTTT.